The 3 T cell receptor beta chains listed next were all sequenced from one sample in a study of cytomegalovirus exposure and HLA in healthy donors. Researchers ran the PCR with 60 Vbeta and 13 Jbeta primers. TCRdb's copy holds only in-frame clones and misses some; the assay was immunoSEQ multiplex PCR. The profile shows around 150,000 clones, 75% of them singletons. Material: PBMCs. These receptors were taken from a woman in her 50s in good health and CMV-seropositive.

The chain links TRBV4-1 to TRBJ1-5; the D gene is possibly TRBD1 (6 bases). With 4 bases removed from V and 13 bases from J, the gap between germline ends came to 23 bases. Germline assignment: CDR1 MGHRA and CDR2 YSYEKL. CDR3 length: 15 amino acids. CDR3 DNA sequence: TGCGCCAGCAGCCCAAGTGTTTCAGGGGCCTCGTTTCAGCATTTT. Amino acids: CASSPSVSGASFQHF.

This rearrangement joins TRBV2 to TRBJ2-6; 12 bases fit TRBD2. The length of the CDR3 is 18 residues. Germline V gene data show CDR1 as SNHLY and CDR2 as FYNNEI. Trimming at V came to 1 base and at J to 4 bases, leaving 5 bases not matched to a gene. DNA of the CDR3: TGTGCCAGCAGTGAAGTACTAGCGGGGGGCGAAGGGGCCAACGTCCTGACTTTC. It yields the protein CASSEVLAGGEGANVLTF.

This clone appeared once. The chain uses TRBV7-9 and TRBJ2-3, with 7 bases aligning to TRBD1. The germline gives CDR1 SEHNR, CDR2 FQNEAQ (reference sequence). Trimming cost V 0 bases and J 1 base; bases outside gene matches: 1. The CDR3 runs 15 residues. Here the CDR3 reads CASSLAGTGTDTQYF. The CDR3 nucleotides are TGTGCCAGCAGCTTAGCGGGGACAGGCACAGATACGCAGTATTTT.